Each of the 15 T cell receptor beta chains below was sequenced from the same sample in a study of T cell repertoires in cytomegalovirus infection. TCRdb redid the calling of the reads with MiXCR, one entry per CDR3 protein. The sample lists approximately 270,000 distinct CDR3 sequences; roughly 21% were seen once. These receptors have no identified antigens. This material consisted of cultured PBMCs, taken from culture after CMV antigen stimulation. The source is a human donor in good health (CMV status not recorded). Some clones in this sample may be carry-over from other donors' samples.

This clonotype was observed a few times. This chain uses TRBV6-1 with TRBJ2-6; D not certain. The V gene lost 5 bases and the J gene lost 2 bases, with 10 bases spanning the gap. CDR1 and CDR2 (germline): MNHNS, SASEGT. The CDR3 runs to 15 residues. The CDR3, as DNA: TGTGCCAGCAGTTATGGCCCCACTGGGGCCAACGTCCTGACTTTC. Translating gives CASSYGPTGANVLTF.

The rearrangement links TRBV5-4 to TRBJ2-1; TRBD2 matches 9 bases. Germline V CDR1 and CDR2: SGHNT, YYREEE (reference sequence). There are 14 residues in the CDR3. The J segment lost 5 bases and the V segment lost 5 bases, leaving 5 bases of the junction unmatched. CDR3 sequence reads: CASSGTSSNNEQFF. CDR3 nucleotides: TGTGCCAGCAGTGGGACTAGCTCGAACAATGAGCAGTTCTTC.

This clonotype was seen repeatedly, ten times or more. The CDR3 DNA follows: TGTGCCAGCAGCTTATCCTCACTAGCGATTGAGACCCAGTACTTC. Translation: CASSLSSLAIETQYF. V gene TRBV7-2 combines with J gene TRBJ2-5, with 7 bases fitting TRBD2. After removal of 2 bases from V and 5 bases from J, the junction contained 8 bases not matched to a gene. The CDR3 totals 15 residues. Germline-derived CDR1 and CDR2 are SGHTA and FQGNSA.

This clonotype was observed many times. The chain has TRBV12-3 or TRBV12-4 and TRBJ1-2, with no clear D. This CDR3 comprises 12 residues. V dropped 4 bases and J dropped 5 bases, with 8 bases sitting between them. CDR3 nucleotide sequence: TGTGCCAGCAGTTCCCGTGGATATGGCTACACCTTC. Its translation: CASSSRGYGYTF.

This clonotype occurred a few times. This chain connects TRBV11-1 to TRBJ1-1; D call uncertain. Per the germline V gene, CDR1 is SGHAT and CDR2 is FQDESV (reference sequence). Trimming left V 1 base short and J 2 bases short, with 11 bases between. The CDR3 is 15 amino acids. The CDR3 loop reads CASSLVPRVNTEAFF. CDR3 bases: TGTGCCAGCAGCTTAGTACCAAGGGTAAACACTGAAGCTTTCTTT.

There are a few counts of this clonotype. V usage is TRBV14 and J usage is TRBJ2-7, with a possible D match to TRBD2 (6 bases). CDR1 and CDR2 (germline): SGHDN, FVKESK. Trimming took off 6 bases at V and 5 bases at J, with 26 bases between the two ends. The length of the CDR3 is 17 residues. CDR3 residues: CASRRPLPRRDLHEQYF. The DNA for the CDR3 is TGTGCCAGCAGAAGGCCCTTGCCAAGGCGGGATCTCCACGAGCAGTACTTC.

The chain carries TRBV28 and TRBJ1-2; tentative D call: TRBD1 (5 bases). Germline V gene sequence: CDR1 MDHEN, CDR2 SYDVKM. V was clipped by 6 bases and J by 2 bases, with 13 bases between them. The CDR3 is 14 amino acids. The CDR3 loop is CASSPGTANYGYTF. Here the CDR3 DNA reads TGTGCCAGCAGCCCTGGGACCGCAAACTATGGCTACACCTTC.

In this sample, this clonotype turned up many times. The J gene is TRBJ2-1, the V gene TRBV11-2, with a tentative D call TRBD2 (6 bases). V was cut by 5 bases and J by 1 base, with 12 bases left in between. The CDR3 sequence is 15 residues long. Germline CDR1 reads SGHAT; CDR2 reads FQNNGV. The DNA for the CDR3 is TGTGCCAGCAGCCTTTGGCGGGATTCCTACAATGAGCAGTTCTTC. The encoded protein is CASSLWRDSYNEQFF.

Only a few counts were recorded for this clonotype. The chain links TRBV28 to TRBJ2-7; D gene ambiguous. CDR1 and CDR2 (germline): MDHEN, SYDVKM. V was cut by 3 bases and J by 4 bases, with 7 bases left in between. This CDR3 has 12 amino acids. The CDR3: CASSFPGYEQYV. CDR3 coding DNA: TGTGCCAGCAGTTTCCCCGGGTACGAGCAGTACGTC.

This clonotype was counted between two and nine times. The chain has TRBV4-3 and TRBJ2-5; TRBD2 aligns across 12 bases. The CDR3 loop spans 18 amino acids. Germline CDR1 is LGHNA and CDR2 is YSLEER. The V gene end was trimmed by 0 bases and the J gene end by 1 base; junction bases not matched to a gene: 6. CDR3 DNA sequence: TGCGCCAGCAGCCAAGACGTCGGACTAGCGGGATCCCAAGAGACCCAGTACTTC. Encoded protein: CASSQDVGLAGSQETQYF.

The rearrangement links TRBV12-5 to TRBJ2-1; TRBD2 matches 13 bases. In germline, CDR1 is LGHNT, CDR2 FRNRAP. The V and J ends lost 0 bases and 8 bases, in that order; junction bases with no gene match: 7. This CDR3 is 17 amino acids long. CDR3 bases: TGTGCTAGTGGTTTGGTAATGACTAGCGGGAGGCCTGATGAGCAGTTCTTC. This gives the protein CASGLVMTSGRPDEQFF. Full variable domain (missing parts from reference TRBV12-5 and TRBJ2-1): DARVTQTPRHKVTEMGQEVTMRCQPILGHNTVFWYRQTMMQGLELLAYFRNRAPLDDSGMPKDRFSAEMPDATLATLKIQPSEPRDSAVYFCASGLVMTSGRPDEQFFGPGTRLTVL.

This clonotype came up a few times. The chain employs TRBV7-8 and TRBJ2-5; 9 bases line up with TRBD1. V lost 7 bases and J lost 7; bases outside the gene matches: 13. Germline-derived CDR1 and CDR2 are SGHVS and FQNEAQ. The length of the CDR3 is 15 residues. CDR3 nucleotides: TGTGCCAGCACCCACCGGGACAGGGCTGGCGGGACCCAGTACTTC. Amino acid sequence: CASTHRDRAGGTQYF.

V gene TRBV5-6 combines with J gene TRBJ2-3; 11 bases agree with TRBD2. V shed 3 bases, J shed 7 bases, and the junction held 10 bases outside the gene matches. There are 16 residues in the CDR3. CDR1 is SGHDT and CDR2 is YYEEEE in the germline V gene. For the CDR3, the DNA is TGTGCCAGCAGCTCAACTAGCGGGAGCCTCGGGAATACGCAGTATTTT. Translated, it gives CASSSTSGSLGNTQYF.

There are a few counts of this clonotype. CDR3 sequence (DNA): TGTGCCAGTAGTCCGACGGTAAGCTCCTACAATGAGCAGTTCTTC. Encoded protein: CASSPTVSSYNEQFF. V gene TRBV19 combines with J gene TRBJ2-1; D not resolved. Germline-derived CDR1 and CDR2 are LNHDA and SQIVND (reference sequence). Trimming removed 5 bases at V and 0 bases at J, with 11 bases between. The CDR3 contains 15 residues.

This clonotype was counted only a few times. The chain is built from TRBV29-1 and TRBJ2-2; TRBD2 is a possible D gene (5 bases). Trimming stripped 7 bases from V and 2 bases from J, with 8 bases between. Germline CDR1 reads SQVTM; CDR2 reads ANQGSEA. CDR3 length equals 12 residues. CDR3 in DNA: TGCAGCGGTAGCGACAACACCGGGGAGCTGTTTTTT. This gives the protein CSGSDNTGELFF.